This T cell receptor (beta chain) was recorded in a study of blood T cells in healthy people across ages. They isolated at least 6 million PBMCs from each sample. Then a second PCR, running roughly 7 to 11 cycles, was carried out with a sample-barcoded 5' primer and a J-beta primer mix. TCRdb fed the 5' RACE reads into MiXCR, producing one record per CDR3 protein. Of 800,000 to 900,000 distinct CDR3 sequences in the sample, around two thirds were seen once. Per the germline V gene, CDR1 is MGHRA and CDR2 is YSYEKL. V lost 0 bases and J 2 bases, leaving 11 bases between the germline ends. This CDR3 contains 15 residues. This clonotype was counted between two and nine times.

Sequencing was carried out using blood. The chain links TRBV4-1 to TRBJ2-7; maybe TRBD2 (6 bases). The sequence was collected from a man in his thirties or forties in good health. The CDR3 DNA reads as TGCGCCAGCAGCCAAGAGGGAGGTTTCGCCTACGAGCAGTACTTC. It is translated as CASSQEGGFAYEQYF.